This T cell receptor (beta chain) was captured by sequencing in a study of T cells in Graves' hyperthyroidism and ophthalmopathy (dated 2019 in TCRdb). Turning to the overall study: Peripheral blood was sampled at the time of initial diagnosis, prior to any treatment. The study also compared thyroid tissue and blood T-cell repertoires from five or six Graves' hyperthyroidism patients. Prospective prediction of ophthalmopathy was tested in an independent validation cohort consisting of 18 hyperthyroidism patients and 15 to 17 patients who later progressed to ophthalmopathy. For training and testing, the 80 to 100 patients in the discovery cohort were randomly divided in a 7:3 ratio. To identify TCR V-J signatures that set the groups apart, the researchers used a discovery cohort of 90 to 100 patients, made up of roughly 45 with Graves' ophthalmopathy and about 59 with stable Graves' hyperthyroidism. After blood sampling, hyperthyroidism patients were treated with methimazole at a starting dose of 30 mg daily, and ophthalmopathy patients were treated with high-dose intravenous methylprednisolone. TCR Vbeta CDR3 sequencing of 120 to 150 peripheral blood samples (43 ophthalmopathy, 75 or so hyperthyroidism and roughly 17 progressor patients) is reported in the paper. Study-wide findings and limitations: No statistical method was used to fix the sample size in advance, and group allocation was not hidden from the investigators. Most expanded thyroid clonotypes (frequency above 0.001) were also detected in blood, a finding suggesting that blood repertoires may reflect thyroid immune responses. A model built on a 13 V-J signature distinguished ophthalmopathy from stable hyperthyroidism, reaching 85% to 90% sensitivity and 81.08% specificity in cross-validation and 80%/75% in testing. In validation, progression to ophthalmopathy was predicted by the model with 70.59% sensitivity and 72% to 80% specificity, a median of approximately 6.5 months before onset.

Ophthalmopathy patients had moderately to severely active disease, with a Clinical Activity Score of 3 or more, a NOSPECS grade of 4 or more, and a disease duration of less than 3 months. Patients with uncontrolled infections, other autoimmune diseases, pregnancy or lactation were excluded. Diagnoses were established on the basis of clinical symptoms, serum thyroxine and TRAb, thyroid ultrasound, and orbital computed tomography. PBMCs were separated from approximately 9.9 ml of fresh peripheral blood using Ficoll-Paque density gradient centrifugation. Trizol reagent was used to extract total RNA, and RNA quality was then checked on an Agilent 2100 Bioanalyzer. TCR beta CDR3 regions were amplified from RNA transcripts. For the first round of RT-PCR on the TCR CDR3, the HTBI primer set was used together with the Qiagen OneStep RT-PCR kit. Libraries were constructed in a second round of multiplex PCR, after which size selection and purification were performed. Paired-end sequencing of the libraries was performed with 100 bp reads on an Illumina HiSeq2000. The authors' analysis ran thus. SOAPnuke was used to process the raw data, with reads discarded if the reads contained adapters or uncalled bases, had a mean Phred below 15, or lacked an exact constant-primer or identifier match. High-quality paired reads were merged using COPE v1.2.5, and each unique nucleotide sequence was defined as a clonotype. MiTCR v1.1 was used to align clonotypes to the IMGT TRBV, TRBD and TRBJ reference segments. Only V-J combinations with frequency above 0.0001, covering about 99% of repertoires, were analysed. The TCS score was defined as F50 (clonal expansion) divided by E x V (chaos), with BLOSUM62-based TCRdist calculated between CDR3 peptides within each V-J. Welch's t-statistics and random forest reduced some 510 V-J features to 13, which were used in a naive Bayes classifier (R e1071). The public reads were reprocessed in TCRdb via fastp at Q25 and MiXCR, keeping in-frame beta chains. All rows with the same CDR3 protein become a single entry with the most common DNA and genes. These V and J calls derive from TCRdb rather than the authors' analysis. In all, the sample holds approximately 600,000 distinct CDR3 sequences, and around 14% of those were seen once. The ten largest make up about 6.6% of the sample.

V sheds 5 bases and J sheds 5 bases, leaving 18 bases between their ends. The CDR3 starts with the cysteine, ends with the phenylalanine, and has 15 residues. The sequence is cut down to CDR3 DNA, 45 bases in frame from base 1. The germline V gene provides CDR1 SGHVS and CDR2 FNYEAQ. In regard to this clonotype: Which antigen it targets is not known. No quality values exist for individual bases; no much larger clone is one base distant.

The sequence derives from a woman aged 18-29 years with Graves' ophthalmopathy. The material sequenced was blood. The rearranged chain carries TRBV7-6 and TRBJ2-5, with the D segment identity uncertain. The CDR3: CASSESGPGVETQYF. The DNA sequence is as follows: TGTGCCAGCAGCGAAAGTGGCCCGGGCGTGGAGACCCAGTACTTC.